The present TCR beta chain was sequenced within a study of OX40 agonist ivuxolimab in advanced cancers. Study in general: Ivuxolimab, which is an agonistic anti-OX40 (CD134) antibody, was administered to the patients. Two cutaneous melanoma patients and one hepatocellular carcinoma patient, three in all, had partial responses.

Data came from immunoSEQ multiplex PCR; TCRdb stores just in-frame clones and leaves some out. The sample shows about 56,000 clones, roughly 82% of them seen only once. The CDR3 loop spans 15 amino acids. The ends lost 5 bases at V and 5 bases at J; junction bases unmatched: 7. Germline V gene lookup returns CDR1 SGHTA and CDR2 FQGNSA. This receptor was obtained from an adult with an advanced solid tumor such as melanoma, head and neck, liver or kidney cancer. This chain links TRBV7-2 with TRBJ2-1, with 9 bases matching TRBD1. The specimen comprised CD4+ or CD8+ T cells sorted from blood, sampled in a trial of the OX40 agonist ivuxolimab. CDR3 sequence: CASSRPGQGNNEQFF. As DNA, the CDR3 is TGTGCCAGCAGCCGCCCGGGACAGGGAAACAATGAGCAGTTCTTC.